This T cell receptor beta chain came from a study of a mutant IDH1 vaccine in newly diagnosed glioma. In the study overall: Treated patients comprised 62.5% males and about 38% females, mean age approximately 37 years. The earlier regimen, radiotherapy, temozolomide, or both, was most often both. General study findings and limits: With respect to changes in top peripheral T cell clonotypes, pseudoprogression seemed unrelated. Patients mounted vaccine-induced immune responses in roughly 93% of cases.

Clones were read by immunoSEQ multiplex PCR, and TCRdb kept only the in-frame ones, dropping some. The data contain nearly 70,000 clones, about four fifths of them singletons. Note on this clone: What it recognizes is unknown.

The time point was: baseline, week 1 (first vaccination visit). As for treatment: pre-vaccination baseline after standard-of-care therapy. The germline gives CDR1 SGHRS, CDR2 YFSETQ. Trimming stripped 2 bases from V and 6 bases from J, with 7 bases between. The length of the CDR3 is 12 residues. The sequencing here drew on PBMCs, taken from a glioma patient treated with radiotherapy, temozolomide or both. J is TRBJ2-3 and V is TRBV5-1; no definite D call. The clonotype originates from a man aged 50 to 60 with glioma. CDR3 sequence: CASSLPSDTQYF. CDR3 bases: TGCGCCAGCAGCTTACCGTCGGATACGCAGTATTTT.